These T cell receptor beta chains were read from a single sample in a study of blood T cell repertoires in COVID-19. Generated by immunoSEQ multiplex PCR, the TCRdb table keeps only in-frame clones and is missing some. The sample carries 150,000 to 200,000 clones, roughly 83% recorded once. The source material was PBMCs or T cells enriched from blood (not recorded which). Source of these receptors: a woman aged 55-75 years who had recovered from COVID-19. CDR3s include the opening cysteine and the closing phenylalanine or tryptophan. D genes are given only for firm matches. For some rows the clone size is stated as once, few or many, or as a class when expanded; others skip it.

clone_size: -; v_call: TRBV5-1; d_call: -; j_call: TRBJ2-2; cdr3_nt: TGCGCCAGCAGCTTGGTCTTCCCCAGCACCGGGGAGCTGTTTTTT; cdr3_aa: CASSLVFPSTGELFF
clone_size: -; v_call: TRBV7-3; d_call: TRBD2; j_call: TRBJ2-1; cdr3_nt: TGTGCCAGCAGCTTAACCGTAGCGGGAGGAAAATCTGAGCAGTTCTTC; cdr3_aa: CASSLTVAGGKSEQFF
clone_size: -; v_call: TRBV27; d_call: TRBD1; j_call: TRBJ1-1; cdr3_nt: TGTGCCAGCACCATGGGCAGGGGGTGGGGTGAAGCTTTCTTT; cdr3_aa: CASTMGRGWGEAFF
clone_size: -; v_call: TRBV11-1; d_call: -; j_call: TRBJ2-1; cdr3_nt: TGTGCCAGCAGCCCGTCTAGGCTACACTCCTACAATGAGCAGTTCTTC; cdr3_aa: CASSPSRLHSYNEQFF
clone_size: few; v_call: TRBV3-1/TRBV3-2; d_call: -; j_call: TRBJ2-2; cdr3_nt: TGTGCCAGCAGCCAAGATCGGGTTTTCACCGGGGAGCTGTTTTTT; cdr3_aa: CASSQDRVFTGELFF
clone_size: -; v_call: TRBV11-2; d_call: TRBD2; j_call: TRBJ2-1; cdr3_nt: TGTGCCAGCAGGCCCTGGGGACTAGCCCCCTACAATGAGCAGTTCTTC; cdr3_aa: CASRPWGLAPYNEQFF
clone_size: -; v_call: TRBV19; d_call: -; j_call: TRBJ1-4; cdr3_nt: TGTGCCAGTAGTAACCAGGGTGCAACTAATGAAAAACTGTTTTTT; cdr3_aa: CASSNQGATNEKLFF
clone_size: -; v_call: TRBV7-9; d_call: -; j_call: TRBJ1-5; cdr3_nt: TGTGCCAGCAGCGGGGAGGTTAATCAGCCCCAGCATTTT; cdr3_aa: CASSGEVNQPQHF
clone_size: -; v_call: TRBV2; d_call: TRBD1; j_call: TRBJ1-2; cdr3_nt: TGTGCCAGCAGTCCCGGGACAGGGTCTTGGGGCTACACCTTC; cdr3_aa: CASSPGTGSWGYTF
clone_size: -; v_call: TRBV28; d_call: TRBD1; j_call: TRBJ1-4; cdr3_nt: TGTGCCAGCAGTTTTTCCCAGGCAGGGGGTGAAAAACTGTTTTTT; cdr3_aa: CASSFSQAGGEKLFF
clone_size: -; v_call: TRBV4-1; d_call: TRBD1; j_call: TRBJ1-2; cdr3_nt: TGCGCCAGCAGCCAAGGGACAGGTCTCTATGGCTACACCTTC; cdr3_aa: CASSQGTGLYGYTF
clone_size: -; v_call: TRBV7-8; d_call: -; j_call: TRBJ1-2; cdr3_nt: TGTGCCAGCAGCTTATCTGGGGGGAACTATGGCTACACCTTC; cdr3_aa: CASSLSGGNYGYTF
clone_size: -; v_call: TRBV3-1/TRBV3-2; d_call: TRBD1; j_call: TRBJ1-1; cdr3_nt: TGTGCCAGCAGCCAAGACAGGGGGACTGAAGCTTTCTTT; cdr3_aa: CASSQDRGTEAFF
clone_size: -; v_call: TRBV9; d_call: TRBD2; j_call: TRBJ2-2; cdr3_nt: TGTGCCAGCAGCGTAGGAAGCGGGAAGAACACCGGGGAGCTGTTTTTT; cdr3_aa: CASSVGSGKNTGELFF
clone_size: -; v_call: TRBV3-1/TRBV3-2; d_call: -; j_call: TRBJ1-2; cdr3_nt: TGTGCCAGCTCGAAGGTCGGGGTTGCTAACTATGGCTACACCTTC; cdr3_aa: CASSKVGVANYGYTF
clone_size: -; v_call: TRBV14; d_call: TRBD1; j_call: TRBJ2-1; cdr3_nt: TGTGCCAGCAGCTACGGACCGGGACAGGGGCGCAATGAGCAGTTCTTC; cdr3_aa: CASSYGPGQGRNEQFF
clone_size: -; v_call: TRBV6-6; d_call: TRBD1; j_call: TRBJ1-1; cdr3_nt: TGTGCCAGCAGTCAGGACGGTGGGCAGGGCAGGGGGGACACTGAAGCTTTCTTT; cdr3_aa: CASSQDGGQGRGDTEAFF
clone_size: once; v_call: TRBV5-6; d_call: -; j_call: TRBJ1-2; cdr3_nt: TGTGCCAGCAGCTTGGGGTCAGTTTTCTTGGAGGGCTACACCTTC; cdr3_aa: CASSLGSVFLEGYTF
clone_size: -; v_call: TRBV28; d_call: -; j_call: TRBJ1-1; cdr3_nt: TGTGCCAGCAGTTTCCAAACGGGGCGCGGGGACACTGAAGCTTTCTTT; cdr3_aa: CASSFQTGRGDTEAFF
clone_size: -; v_call: TRBV9; d_call: -; j_call: TRBJ1-4; cdr3_nt: TGTGCCAGCAGCGTAGGACCCAGAGGTGAAAAACTGTTTTTT; cdr3_aa: CASSVGPRGEKLFF
clone_size: -; v_call: TRBV6-1; d_call: -; j_call: TRBJ2-2; cdr3_nt: TGTGCCAGCAGTGAAGCCTACCAGGGCACCGGGGAGCTGTTTTTT; cdr3_aa: CASSEAYQGTGELFF
clone_size: few; v_call: TRBV7-9; d_call: -; j_call: TRBJ1-3; cdr3_nt: TGTGCCAGCAGCTCAGGGTCTGGAAACACCATATATTTT; cdr3_aa: CASSSGSGNTIYF
clone_size: -; v_call: TRBV14; d_call: -; j_call: TRBJ2-1; cdr3_nt: TGTGCCAGCAGCCACGGAGTGTATGCATACAATGAGCAGTTCTTC; cdr3_aa: CASSHGVYAYNEQFF
clone_size: -; v_call: TRBV18; d_call: TRBD1; j_call: TRBJ2-7; cdr3_nt: TGTGCCAGCTCACCGGCCGGACAGGGGATGGCCGAGCAGTACTTC; cdr3_aa: CASSPAGQGMAEQYF
clone_size: -; v_call: TRBV5-1; d_call: -; j_call: TRBJ2-2; cdr3_nt: TGCGCCAGCAGCTTGGATGTCCCGGGGAACACCGGGGAGCTGTTTTTT; cdr3_aa: CASSLDVPGNTGELFF
clone_size: -; v_call: TRBV6-1; d_call: -; j_call: TRBJ2-3; cdr3_nt: TGTGCCAGCAGTGAGGGATCTGGGGGCCAAGATACGCAGTATTTT; cdr3_aa: CASSEGSGGQDTQYF
clone_size: -; v_call: TRBV12-3/TRBV12-4; d_call: -; j_call: TRBJ2-7; cdr3_nt: TGTGCCAGCAGCTCGGGACTCCTATACGAGCAGTACTTC; cdr3_aa: CASSSGLLYEQYF
clone_size: once; v_call: TRBV19; d_call: -; j_call: TRBJ1-5; cdr3_nt: TGTGCCAGTAGCCCAGACAGGAATCAGCCCCAGCATTTT; cdr3_aa: CASSPDRNQPQHF
clone_size: -; v_call: TRBV5-8; d_call: -; j_call: TRBJ2-5; cdr3_nt: TGTGCCAGCAGCTCCTTCGGAGGGACCAGCGGTCAAGAGACCCAGTACTTC; cdr3_aa: CASSSFGGTSGQETQYF
clone_size: -; v_call: TRBV6-5; d_call: TRBD1; j_call: TRBJ1-2; cdr3_nt: TGTGCCAGCAGTTCACAGGGGGCGGTTAACTATGGCTACACCTTC; cdr3_aa: CASSSQGAVNYGYTF
clone_size: -; v_call: TRBV29-1; d_call: -; j_call: TRBJ1-2; cdr3_nt: TGCAGCGTGGTTCCCCCGGGAACCTATGGCTACACCTTC; cdr3_aa: CSVVPPGTYGYTF
clone_size: once; v_call: TRBV19; d_call: -; j_call: TRBJ1-1; cdr3_nt: TGTGCCAGTAGTATAGTGACTGGAAAGACTGAAGCTTTCTTT; cdr3_aa: CASSIVTGKTEAFF
clone_size: -; v_call: TRBV3-1/TRBV3-2; d_call: -; j_call: TRBJ2-7; cdr3_nt: TGTGCCAGCAGCCAAGGGCAAGAGCAGTACTTC; cdr3_aa: CASSQGQEQYF
clone_size: -; v_call: TRBV4-1; d_call: TRBD2; j_call: TRBJ2-1; cdr3_nt: TGCGCCAGCAGCCGATACGGACTAGCGGGAGAGGGGTCCTACAATGAGCAGTTCTTC; cdr3_aa: CASSRYGLAGEGSYNEQFF
clone_size: few; v_call: TRBV2; d_call: TRBD1; j_call: TRBJ1-1; cdr3_nt: TGTGCCAGCAGTTCGACAGGGACCCCTGAAGCTTTCTTT; cdr3_aa: CASSSTGTPEAFF
clone_size: -; v_call: TRBV5-1; d_call: -; j_call: TRBJ2-5; cdr3_nt: TGCGCCAGCAGCTCCCCCCCGCGTAGGGGGGGGGACCAAGAGACCCAGTACTTC; cdr3_aa: CASSSPPRRGGDQETQYF
clone_size: -; v_call: TRBV12-2; d_call: -; j_call: TRBJ2-5; cdr3_nt: TGTGCAAGTCGCTCCCGACTAGCGGGAACCTCATACCAAGAGACCCAGTACTTC; cdr3_aa: CASRSRLAGTSYQETQYF
clone_size: few; v_call: TRBV30; d_call: TRBD1; j_call: TRBJ2-2; cdr3_nt: TGTGCCTGGCAGACAGGGGTCGGCACCGGGGAGCTGTTTTTT; cdr3_aa: CAWQTGVGTGELFF
clone_size: -; v_call: TRBV12-5; d_call: -; j_call: TRBJ2-1; cdr3_nt: TGTGCTAGTGGTTTCCGGGGTTGGACTTCGGCGCCCAATGAGCAGTTCTTC; cdr3_aa: CASGFRGWTSAPNEQFF
clone_size: -; v_call: TRBV11-2; d_call: TRBD1; j_call: TRBJ2-2; cdr3_nt: TGTGCCAGCAGCTTCGGGACAGGGGTGGACGGGGAGCTGTTTTTT; cdr3_aa: CASSFGTGVDGELFF
clone_size: -; v_call: TRBV5-1; d_call: TRBD1; j_call: TRBJ1-1; cdr3_nt: TGCGCCAGCAGCTTGTTCCCCCCTGGGACAGACAACACTGAAGCTTTCTTT; cdr3_aa: CASSLFPPGTDNTEAFF
clone_size: -; v_call: TRBV11-2; d_call: TRBD1; j_call: TRBJ1-2; cdr3_nt: TGTGCCAGCAGCGGAAGGGGCAGGGTGACAGGGTGGGACTATGGCTACACCTTC; cdr3_aa: CASSGRGRVTGWDYGYTF
clone_size: -; v_call: TRBV27; d_call: -; j_call: TRBJ1-4; cdr3_nt: TGTGCCAGCAGTTTAGTGCGGGGGAATGAAAAACTGTTTTTT; cdr3_aa: CASSLVRGNEKLFF
clone_size: -; v_call: TRBV7-2; d_call: -; j_call: TRBJ2-5; cdr3_nt: TGTGCCAGCAGCTTTCGGGGGTCTGAGACCCAGTACTTC; cdr3_aa: CASSFRGSETQYF
clone_size: -; v_call: TRBV5-6; d_call: -; j_call: TRBJ1-5; cdr3_nt: TGTGCCAGCAGCCGACTTTATAGCAATCAGCCCCAGCATTTT; cdr3_aa: CASSRLYSNQPQHF
clone_size: -; v_call: TRBV5-1; d_call: -; j_call: TRBJ1-3; cdr3_nt: TGCGCCAGCAGCTTGGGGGACACTGGAAACACCGTATATTTT; cdr3_aa: CASSLGDTGNTVYF
clone_size: -; v_call: TRBV11-2; d_call: -; j_call: TRBJ2-4; cdr3_nt: TGTGCCAGCAGCTTAGATCGGGCGGGATTGGAATACATTCAGTACTTC; cdr3_aa: CASSLDRAGLEYIQYF
clone_size: -; v_call: TRBV7-6; d_call: TRBD2; j_call: TRBJ2-3; cdr3_nt: TGTGCCAGCAGCGTCGGGACTAGCCTACCAGATACGCAGTATTTT; cdr3_aa: CASSVGTSLPDTQYF
clone_size: -; v_call: TRBV5-6; d_call: -; j_call: TRBJ1-2; cdr3_nt: TGTGCCAGCAGCTTGGTGCGGGGGGGGTATGGCTACACCTTC; cdr3_aa: CASSLVRGGYGYTF
clone_size: few; v_call: TRBV3-1/TRBV3-2; d_call: -; j_call: TRBJ1-1; cdr3_nt: TGTGCCAGCAGACTGGGGCAGTACACTGAAGCTTTCTTT; cdr3_aa: CASRLGQYTEAFF
clone_size: -; v_call: TRBV19; d_call: -; j_call: TRBJ1-1; cdr3_nt: TGTGCCAGTAGCGGGAGACCGGGTAGGACTGAAGCTTTCTTT; cdr3_aa: CASSGRPGRTEAFF
clone_size: -; v_call: TRBV4-2; d_call: -; j_call: TRBJ1-2; cdr3_nt: TGTGCCAGCAGCCACTTTACAGGGCCTAATGGCTACACCTTC; cdr3_aa: CASSHFTGPNGYTF
clone_size: once; v_call: TRBV10-1; d_call: -; j_call: TRBJ1-1; cdr3_nt: TGCGCCAGCAGTGAGTCGGGGGGAAGCACTGAAGCTTTCTTT; cdr3_aa: CASSESGGSTEAFF
clone_size: once; v_call: TRBV10-3; d_call: TRBD1; j_call: TRBJ1-2; cdr3_nt: TGTGCCATCAGTGATTACAGGGGCGACTATGGCTACACCTTC; cdr3_aa: CAISDYRGDYGYTF
clone_size: -; v_call: TRBV4-2; d_call: TRBD2; j_call: TRBJ2-5; cdr3_nt: TGTGCCAGCAGCCAAACTAGCGGGGGGGAAGAGACCCAGTACTTC; cdr3_aa: CASSQTSGGEETQYF
clone_size: -; v_call: TRBV7-9; d_call: -; j_call: TRBJ2-3; cdr3_nt: TGTGCCAGCAGCTTGGCTGGAGGTGCAGATACGCAGTATTTT; cdr3_aa: CASSLAGGADTQYF
clone_size: -; v_call: TRBV2; d_call: -; j_call: TRBJ2-3; cdr3_nt: TGTGCCAGCAGGACAGACACCGATACGCAGTATTTT; cdr3_aa: CASRTDTDTQYF